One sample yielded the 10 T cell receptor beta chains listed below, sequenced in a study of T-cell memory formation after mild COVID-19. TCRdb fed the 5' RACE reads into MiXCR, producing one record per CDR3 protein. The sample lists under 550,000 distinct CDR3 sequences; more than 15% were seen once. Sequenced material: PBMCs or a T cell subset sorted from them (not recorded which). The receptor set was obtained from a man between 18 and 35 years old who had mild COVID-19 (a few samples of this study predate the infection). Cell type and time point are not known.

This chain uses TRBV20-1 with TRBJ1-5; D remains unclear. The CDR3 length is 14 residues. Trimming took off 3 bases at V and 7 bases at J, with 16 bases between the two ends. Germline V gene data show CDR1 as DFQATT and CDR2 as SNEGSKA (reference sequence). The DNA of the CDR3 is TGCAGTGCTAGTAACAGTCAAATTGGCCAGCCCCAGCATTTT. As protein: CSASNSQIGQPQHF.

The sample holds many counts of this clonotype. This chain uses TRBV18 with TRBJ2-5, with D hard to call. The germline V gene encodes CDR1 KGHSH and CDR2 LQKENI. Trimming pared 0 bases from V and 1 base from J, leaving 6 bases between. This CDR3 region has 14 residues. CDR3 region: CASSPPGSQETQYF. CDR3 in DNA: TGTGCCAGCTCACCACCGGGCAGCCAAGAGACCCAGTACTTC.

Written as DNA, the CDR3 is TGTGCCAGTAGTACAGGGGGCTGGACTGAAGCTTTCTTT. Its translation: CASSTGGWTEAFF. J is TRBJ1-1 and V is TRBV19, with 8 bases lining up with TRBD1. Germline CDR1 LNHDA, CDR2 SQIVND (reference sequence). The V gene end was trimmed by 4 bases and the J gene end by 5 bases; junction bases not matched to a gene: 3. The CDR3 is 13 residues long.

This chain connects TRBV2 to TRBJ2-3, with 10 bases that match TRBD1. In germline, CDR1 is SNHLY, CDR2 FYNNEI. The CDR3 consists of 17 residues. The junction had 6 bases not matched to a gene; V was cut back by 3 bases and J by 0 bases. The CDR3 DNA sequence: TGTGCCAGCAGTGATGGGACAGGGGTAAATAGCACAGATACGCAGTATTTT. Its translation is CASSDGTGVNSTDTQYF.

This clonotype was seen a handful of times. V and J are TRBV2 and TRBJ2-7, with TRBD1 matching 7 bases. Germline V lookup: CDR1 SNHLY, CDR2 FYNNEI. The CDR3 runs to 14 residues. J lost 0 bases, V lost 5 bases, and 4 bases had no gene match. The CDR3 DNA reads TGTGCCAGCAGTTATACAGGGGACTCCTACGAGCAGTACTTC. It specifies CASSYTGDSYEQYF.

This clonotype was recorded at least ten times. This chain links TRBV7-2 with TRBJ2-2; D call uncertain. V was cut by 3 bases and J by 10 bases, with 6 bases left in between. CDR1 is SGHTA, CDR2 FQGNSA, per germline. This CDR3 has 11 residues. CDR3 loop: CASSFLVELFF. The CDR3 region has the DNA TGTGCCAGCAGCTTTTTGGTGGAGCTGTTTTTT.

At least ten counts were recorded for this clonotype. The CDR3 loop reads CASSYSPNTGELFF. The CDR3 bases are TGTGCCAGCAGTTACTCTCCGAACACCGGGGAGCTGTTTTTT. The chain employs TRBV6-2 or TRBV6-3 and TRBJ2-2; unclear D gene. Between the trimmed V and J ends, which lost 0 bases and 0 bases, there was a span of 2 bases. The CDR3 totals 14 residues. The germline gives CDR1 MNHEY, CDR2 SVGEGT.

This clonotype was seen many times. The chain uses TRBV7-6 and TRBJ1-2; TRBD1 might be the D (5 bases). The V gene lost 2 bases and the J gene lost 8 bases, with 9 bases spanning the gap. Germline lookup yields CDR1 SGHVS and CDR2 FNYEAQ. CDR3 length equals 12 residues. CDR3 region: CASSLRGDGYTF. The CDR3, as DNA: TGTGCCAGCAGCTTACGGGGGGACGGCTACACCTTC. The full variable domain, its missing parts supplied by reference TRBV7-6 and TRBJ1-2, is GAGVSQSPRYKVTKRGQDVALRCDPISGHVSLYWYRQALGQGPEFLTYFNYEAQQDKSGLPNDRFSAERPEGSISTLTIQRTEQRDSAMYRCASSLRGDGYTFGSGTRLTVV.

The chain employs TRBV20-1 and TRBJ2-4; the D gene is possibly TRBD1 (7 bases). Germline CDR1 and CDR2: DFQATT and SNEGSKA (reference sequence). Trimming pared 8 bases from V and 9 bases from J, leaving 17 bases between. This CDR3 has 12 amino acids. The CDR3 bases are TGCAGTCTAGGGCAGGGGGGCGGCATTCAGTACTTC. This gives the protein CSLGQGGGIQYF.

The chain joins TRBV2 to TRBJ1-2, with a possible D match to TRBD1 (6 bases). With 5 bases removed from V and 6 bases from J, the gap between germline ends came to 43 bases. Germline V CDR1 and CDR2: SNHLY, FYNNEI. There are 23 residues in the CDR3. CDR3 residues: CASSLTGLTMATRLGPPQDGYTF. The CDR3 DNA reads as TGTGCCAGCAGTCTTACAGGGCTAACTATGGCTACACGGTTGGGTCCGCCGCAGGATGGCTACACCTTC. Filled out from reference TRBV2 and TRBJ1-2, the complete variable domain reads EPEVTQTPSHQVTQMGQEVILRCVPISNHLYFYWYRQILGQKVEFLVSFYNNEISEKSEIFDDQFSVERPDGSNFTLKIRSTKLEDSAMYFCASSLTGLTMATRLGPPQDGYTFGSGTRLTVV.